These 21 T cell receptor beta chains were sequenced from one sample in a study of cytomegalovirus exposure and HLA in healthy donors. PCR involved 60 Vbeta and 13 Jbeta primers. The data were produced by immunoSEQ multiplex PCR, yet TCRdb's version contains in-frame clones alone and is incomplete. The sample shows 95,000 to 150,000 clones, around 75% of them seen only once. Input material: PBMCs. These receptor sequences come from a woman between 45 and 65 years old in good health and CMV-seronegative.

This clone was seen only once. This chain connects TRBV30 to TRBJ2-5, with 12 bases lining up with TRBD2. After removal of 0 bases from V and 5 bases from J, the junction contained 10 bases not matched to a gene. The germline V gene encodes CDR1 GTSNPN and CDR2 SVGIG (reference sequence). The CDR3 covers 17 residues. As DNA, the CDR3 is TGTGCCTGGAGTGTACGGACTAGCGGGAATGCTCTTGAGACCCAGTACTTC. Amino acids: CAWSVRTSGNALETQYF.

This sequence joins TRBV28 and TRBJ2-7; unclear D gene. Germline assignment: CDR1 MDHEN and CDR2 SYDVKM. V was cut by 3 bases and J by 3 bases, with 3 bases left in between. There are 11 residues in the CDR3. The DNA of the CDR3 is TGTGCCAGCAGTTTCGGCTACGAGCAGTACTTC. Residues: CASSFGYEQYF.

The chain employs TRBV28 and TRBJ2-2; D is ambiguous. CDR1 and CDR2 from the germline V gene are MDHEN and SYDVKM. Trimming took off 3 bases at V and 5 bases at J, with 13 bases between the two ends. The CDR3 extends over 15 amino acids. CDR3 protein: CASSLYQPGTGELFF. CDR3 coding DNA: TGTGCCAGCAGTTTGTATCAGCCCGGGACCGGGGAGCTGTTTTTT.

The CDR3 spells CASSPARQGAGQPQHF. CDR3 DNA sequence: TGTGCCAGCAGCCCCGCCCGACAGGGCGCGGGTCAGCCCCAGCATTTT. The chain employs TRBV7-2 and TRBJ1-5; TRBD1 matches at 7 bases. V was pared by 5 bases and J by 6 bases, with 13 bases of the junction left unmatched. This CDR3 contains 16 residues. Germline V gene lookup returns CDR1 SGHTA and CDR2 FQGNSA.

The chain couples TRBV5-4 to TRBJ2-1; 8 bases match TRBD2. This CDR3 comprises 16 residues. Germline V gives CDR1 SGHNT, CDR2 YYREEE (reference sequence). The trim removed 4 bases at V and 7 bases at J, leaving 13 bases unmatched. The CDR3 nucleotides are TGTGCCAGCAGCCCAACCATAGCGGGATTTCTGAATGAGCAGTTCTTC. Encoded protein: CASSPTIAGFLNEQFF.

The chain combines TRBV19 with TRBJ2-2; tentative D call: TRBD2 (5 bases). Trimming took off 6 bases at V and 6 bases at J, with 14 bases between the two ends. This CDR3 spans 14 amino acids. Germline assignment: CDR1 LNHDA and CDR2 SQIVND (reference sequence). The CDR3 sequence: CASRLGTRAGELFF. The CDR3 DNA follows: TGTGCCAGTAGGTTGGGAACGAGGGCCGGGGAGCTGTTTTTT.

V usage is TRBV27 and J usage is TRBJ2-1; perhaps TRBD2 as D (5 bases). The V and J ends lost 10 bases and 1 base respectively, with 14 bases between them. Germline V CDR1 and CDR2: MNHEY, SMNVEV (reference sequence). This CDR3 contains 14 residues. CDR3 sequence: CANKSDLSYNEQFF. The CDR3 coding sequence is TGTGCCAACAAATCGGACTTATCCTACAATGAGCAGTTCTTC.

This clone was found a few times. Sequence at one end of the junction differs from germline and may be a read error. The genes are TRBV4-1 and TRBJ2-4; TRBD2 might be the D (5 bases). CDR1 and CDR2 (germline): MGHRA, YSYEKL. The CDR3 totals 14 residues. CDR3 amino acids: CASSQDLEDTDGRF. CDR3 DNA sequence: TGTGCCAGCAGCCAAGATTTGGAGGATACCGATGGGCGGTTC.

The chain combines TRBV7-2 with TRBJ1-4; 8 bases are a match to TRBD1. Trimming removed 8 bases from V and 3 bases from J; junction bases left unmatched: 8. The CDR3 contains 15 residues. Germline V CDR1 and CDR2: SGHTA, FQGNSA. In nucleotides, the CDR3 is TGTGCCAGCGCCGCCCAACAGGGGGCTAATGAAAAACTGTTTTTT. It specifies CASAAQQGANEKLFF. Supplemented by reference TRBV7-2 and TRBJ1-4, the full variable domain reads GAGVSQSPSNKVTEKGKDVELRCDPISGHTALYWYRQSLGQGLEFLIYFQGNSAPDKSGLPSDRFSAERTGGSVSTLTIQRTQQEDSAVYLCASAAQQGANEKLFFGSGTQLSVL.

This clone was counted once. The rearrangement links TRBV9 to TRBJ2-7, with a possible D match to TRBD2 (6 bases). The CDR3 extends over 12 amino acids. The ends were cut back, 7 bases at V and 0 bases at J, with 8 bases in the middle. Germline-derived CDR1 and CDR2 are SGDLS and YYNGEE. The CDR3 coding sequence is TGTGCCAGCGGGAGGAGCTCCTACGAGCAGTACTTC. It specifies CASGRSSYEQYF.

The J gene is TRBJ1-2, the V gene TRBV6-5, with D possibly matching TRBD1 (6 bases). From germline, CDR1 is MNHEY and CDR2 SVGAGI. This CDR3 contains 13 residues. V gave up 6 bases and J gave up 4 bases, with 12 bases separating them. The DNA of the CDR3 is TGTGCCAGCAGGACGGGGACATCCTATGGCTACACCTTC. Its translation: CASRTGTSYGYTF.

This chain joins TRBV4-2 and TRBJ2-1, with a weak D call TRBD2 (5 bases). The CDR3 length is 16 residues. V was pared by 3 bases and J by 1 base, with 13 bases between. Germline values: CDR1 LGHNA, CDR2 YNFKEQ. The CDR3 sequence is CASSHLLDFSYNEQFF. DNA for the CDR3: TGTGCCAGCAGCCACCTACTAGACTTTTCCTACAATGAGCAGTTCTTC.

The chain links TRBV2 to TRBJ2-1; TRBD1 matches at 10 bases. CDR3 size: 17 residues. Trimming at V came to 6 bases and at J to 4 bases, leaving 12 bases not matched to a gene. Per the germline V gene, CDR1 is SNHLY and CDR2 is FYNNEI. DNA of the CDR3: TGTGCCAGCAGCAACCCGACAGGGGGCAGAAGATACAATGAGCAGTTCTTC. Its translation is CASSNPTGGRRYNEQFF.

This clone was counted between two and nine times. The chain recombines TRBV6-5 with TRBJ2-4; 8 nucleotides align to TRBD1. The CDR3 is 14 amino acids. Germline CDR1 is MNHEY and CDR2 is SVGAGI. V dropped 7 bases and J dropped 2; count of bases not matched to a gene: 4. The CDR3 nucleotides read TGTGCCAGCAAGAGACAGGGGCCCAAAAACATTCAGTACTTC. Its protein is CASKRQGPKNIQYF.

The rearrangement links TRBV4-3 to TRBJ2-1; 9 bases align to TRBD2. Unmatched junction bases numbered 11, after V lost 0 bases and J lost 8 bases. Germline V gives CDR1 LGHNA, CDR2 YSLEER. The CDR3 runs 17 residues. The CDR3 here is CASSQESAGSGRDEQFF. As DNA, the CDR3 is TGCGCCAGCAGCCAAGAGTCCGCAGGTAGCGGGAGAGATGAGCAGTTCTTC.

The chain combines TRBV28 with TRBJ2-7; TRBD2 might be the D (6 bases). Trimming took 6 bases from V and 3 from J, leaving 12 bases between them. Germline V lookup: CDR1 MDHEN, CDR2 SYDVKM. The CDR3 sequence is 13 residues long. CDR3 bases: TGTGCCAGCAGGTGGGGGGTGGACTACGAGCAGTACTTC. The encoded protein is CASRWGVDYEQYF.

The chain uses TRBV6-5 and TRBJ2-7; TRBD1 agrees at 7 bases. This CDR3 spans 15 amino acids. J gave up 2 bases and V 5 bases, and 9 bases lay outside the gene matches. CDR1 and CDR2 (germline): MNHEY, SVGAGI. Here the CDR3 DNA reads TGTGCCAGCAGTCAAAGAACCGGGACAGCCTACGAGCAGTACTTC. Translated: CASSQRTGTAYEQYF.

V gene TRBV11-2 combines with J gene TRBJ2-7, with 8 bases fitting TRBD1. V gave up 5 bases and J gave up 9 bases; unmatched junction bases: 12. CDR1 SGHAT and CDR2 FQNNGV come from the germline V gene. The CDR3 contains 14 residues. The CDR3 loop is CASSPGQGISGQYF. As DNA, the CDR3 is TGTGCCAGCAGCCCCGGACAGGGAATTTCCGGGCAGTACTTC.

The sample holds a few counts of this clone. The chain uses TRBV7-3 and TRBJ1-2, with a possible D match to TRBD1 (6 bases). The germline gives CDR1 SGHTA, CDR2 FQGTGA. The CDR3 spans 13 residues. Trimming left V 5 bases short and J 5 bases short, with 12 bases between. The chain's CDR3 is CASSPRTVYGYTF. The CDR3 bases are TGTGCCAGCAGCCCCAGGACAGTTTATGGCTACACCTTC.

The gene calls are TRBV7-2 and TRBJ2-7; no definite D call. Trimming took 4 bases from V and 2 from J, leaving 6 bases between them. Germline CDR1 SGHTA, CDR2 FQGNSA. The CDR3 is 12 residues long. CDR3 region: CASSYPAYEQYF. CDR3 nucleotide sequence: TGTGCCAGCAGCTACCCAGCCTACGAGCAGTACTTC.

The CDR3 DNA sequence: TGTGCCAGCAGCTCGGGACACCACTACGAGCAGTACTTC. This sequence encodes CASSSGHHYEQYF. The rearrangement links TRBV27 to TRBJ2-7; possibly TRBD1 for D (6 bases). V lost 6 bases to trimming and J lost 3 bases, with 12 bases between them. The germline gives CDR1 MNHEY, CDR2 SMNVEV (reference sequence). There are 13 residues in the CDR3.